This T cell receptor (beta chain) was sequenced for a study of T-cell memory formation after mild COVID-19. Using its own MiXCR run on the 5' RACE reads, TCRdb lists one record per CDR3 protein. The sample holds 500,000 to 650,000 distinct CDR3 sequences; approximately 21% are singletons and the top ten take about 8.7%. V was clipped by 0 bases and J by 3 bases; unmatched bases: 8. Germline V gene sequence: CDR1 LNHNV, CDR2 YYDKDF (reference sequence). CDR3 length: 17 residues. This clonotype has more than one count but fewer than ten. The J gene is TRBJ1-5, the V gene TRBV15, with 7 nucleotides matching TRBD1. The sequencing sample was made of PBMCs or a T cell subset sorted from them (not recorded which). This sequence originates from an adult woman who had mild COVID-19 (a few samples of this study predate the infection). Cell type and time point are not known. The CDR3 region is CATSRDRGQDPNQPQHF. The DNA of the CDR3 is TGTGCCACCAGCAGAGATCGTGGACAGGACCCCAATCAGCCCCAGCATTTT.